The rows below give T cell receptor beta chains drawn from one sample of a study of blood T cell repertoires in COVID-19. TCRdb's table, derived via immunoSEQ multiplex PCR, lists solely in-frame clones and lacks some. The repertoire has 350,000 or so clones, around 89% of them found once; the top ten carry approximately 1.6%. Sample: peripheral blood. These receptors all stem from a woman aged 30 to 39 with COVID-19, enrolled during active disease. Both conserved end residues are part of each CDR3. D genes are given only for firm matches. A clone size is listed for some rows: how often the clone was seen (once, few, many), or a class if it is expanded.

v_gene	d_gene	j_gene	abundance	CDR3aa	CDR3nt
TRBV15	TRBD1	TRBJ2-3	few	CATSRVATGTDTQYF	TGTGCCACCAGCAGAGTAGCGACAGGGACCGATACGCAGTATTTT
TRBV7-2	TRBD2	TRBJ2-3	-	CASSWTSGTDTQYF	TGTGCCAGCAGCTGGACTAGCGGCACAGATACGCAGTATTTT
TRBV7-3	-	TRBJ2-5	-	CASSLYPGETQYF	TGTGCCAGCAGCTTATATCCAGGGGAGACCCAGTACTTC
TRBV7-9	-	TRBJ1-3	-	CASSSNRGASGNTIYF	TGTGCCAGCAGCTCCAACCGGGGGGCATCTGGAAACACCATATATTTT
TRBV18	-	TRBJ2-7	-	CASSREGSSYEQYF	TGTGCCAGCTCAAGAGAGGGCAGCTCCTACGAGCAGTACTTC
TRBV7-5	-	TRBJ1-5	-	CVRSMRTGGSEGNQPQHF	TGTGTCAGAAGCATGCGGACAGGGGGGAGTGAAGGCAATCAGCCCCAGCATTTT
TRBV24-1	TRBD1	TRBJ1-6	-	CATSDRDRNSPLHF	TGTGCCACCAGTGACCGGGACAGGAATTCACCCCTCCACTTT
TRBV4-2	TRBD2	TRBJ2-3	-	CASSVSGLTDTQYF	TGTGCCAGCAGCGTTAGCGGGCTCACAGATACGCAGTATTTT
TRBV21-1	-	TRBJ1-2	few	CASSVLYSTTNYGYTF	TGTGCCAGCAGCGTGTTATATAGTACCACTAACTATGGCTACACCTTC
TRBV3-1/TRBV3-2	-	TRBJ1-5	-	CASSQDGDQPQHF	TGTGCCAGCAGCCAAGACGGAGATCAGCCCCAGCATTTT
TRBV7-9	-	TRBJ2-1	-	CASSLAQGMKNEQFF	TGTGCCAGCAGCTTAGCACAGGGAATGAAGAATGAGCAGTTCTTC
TRBV9	TRBD1	TRBJ2-5	-	CASSLQGAETQYF	TGTGCCAGCAGCTTACAGGGGGCTGAGACCCAGTACTTC
TRBV6-5	-	TRBJ1-4	once	CASRPVGIKEKLFF	TGTGCCAGCAGACCGGTCGGGATCAAGGAAAAACTGTTTTTT
TRBV12-5	-	TRBJ1-1	-	CASGLEMNTEAFF	TGTGCTAGTGGTCTAGAGATGAACACTGAAGCTTTCTTT
TRBV30	-	TRBJ2-3	-	CAWSGMGVLTDTQYF	TGTGCCTGGAGTGGTATGGGCGTCCTAACAGATACGCAGTATTTT
TRBV5-6	TRBD1	TRBJ2-1	-	CASSLIGGDEQFF	TGTGCCAGCAGCTTGATAGGGGGCGATGAGCAGTTCTTC
TRBV3-1/TRBV3-2	TRBD1	TRBJ1-1	once	CASSQDRGTEAFF	TGTGCCAGCAGCCAGGACAGGGGCACTGAAGCTTTCTTT
TRBV4-2	TRBD2	TRBJ2-3	-	CASSQVGQRGVLSTDTQYF	TGTGCCAGCAGCCAAGTGGGGCAGCGGGGGGTTCTAAGCACAGATACGCAGTATTTT
TRBV6-4	TRBD1	TRBJ1-1	once	CASSDSKSRGTEAFF	TGTGCCAGCAGTGACTCGAAATCCAGGGGGACTGAAGCTTTCTTT
TRBV24-1	-	TRBJ1-5	-	CATSDRHTGTSNQPQHF	TGTGCCACCAGTGATCGCCACACAGGGACCTCGAATCAGCCCCAGCATTTT
TRBV7-9	TRBD1	TRBJ1-6	once	CASSPPTGGGNSPLHF	TGTGCCAGCAGTCCGCCTACAGGGGGTGGAAATTCACCCCTCCACTTT
TRBV10-2	-	TRBJ1-1	-	CASSESFLGAEAFF	TGCGCCAGCAGTGAGTCGTTTCTGGGGGCCGAAGCTTTCTTT
TRBV11-3	-	TRBJ1-4	-	CASIGPGDGSNEKLFF	TGTGCCAGCATTGGCCCGGGGGACGGGTCTAATGAAAAACTGTTTTTT
TRBV28	-	TRBJ1-5	-	CASSLISAGAQHF	TGTGCCAGCAGCCTAATCTCAGCGGGAGCCCAGCATTTT
TRBV21-1	-	TRBJ1-5	-	CASRTHFQPQHF	TGTGCCAGCAGAACTCATTTTCAGCCCCAGCATTTT
TRBV29-1	-	TRBJ1-2	-	CSAETGSVGYTF	TGCAGCGCCGAAACAGGGAGTGTTGGCTACACCTTC
TRBV7-9	-	TRBJ1-2	-	CASSFIANYGYTF	TGTGCCAGCAGCTTTATAGCTAACTATGGCTACACCTTC
TRBV9	-	TRBJ1-4	few	CASSPNFREEKLFF	TGTGCCAGCAGCCCGAACTTCAGGGAAGAAAAACTGTTTTTT
TRBV18	-	TRBJ1-4	-	CASSPGTSEGKLFF	TGTGCCAGCTCACCGGGGACAAGCGAAGGAAAACTGTTTTTT
TRBV4-1	-	TRBJ1-1	-	CASSQPGRRRDGTEAFF	TGCGCCAGCAGCCAACCTGGGAGGAGGCGGGACGGCACTGAAGCTTTCTTT
TRBV4-3	-	TRBJ2-1	-	CASSQDFSLYDEQFF	TGCGCCAGCAGCCAAGATTTTAGCTTGTACGATGAGCAGTTCTTC
TRBV4-1	TRBD1	TRBJ1-3	-	CASSQATGSGNTIYF	TGCGCCAGCAGCCAGGCGACAGGGTCTGGAAACACCATATATTTT
TRBV19	TRBD2	TRBJ2-5	-	CASSIGAREQYF	TGTGCCAGTAGTATTGGGGCGCGGGAGCAGTACTTC
TRBV7-3	-	TRBJ2-3	-	CASSLTSSTDTQYF	TGTGCCAGCAGTTTGACATCTAGCACAGATACGCAGTATTTT
TRBV19	TRBD1	TRBJ1-2	-	CASAGTGEYYGYTF	TGTGCCAGTGCCGGGACAGGGGAATACTATGGCTACACCTTC
TRBV12-5	TRBD2	TRBJ2-3	-	CASGLVQRGAFPSTDTQYF	TGTGCTAGTGGTTTGGTACAGCGGGGGGCCTTTCCTAGCACAGATACGCAGTATTTT
TRBV6-5	-	TRBJ1-1	once	CASRARERTTEAFF	TGTGCCAGCAGGGCACGGGAGAGGACCACTGAAGCTTTCTTT
TRBV7-2	-	TRBJ2-1	-	CASSFVSSGDEQFF	TGTGCCAGCAGCTTTGTCAGCTCCGGGGATGAGCAGTTCTTC
TRBV5-1	TRBD1	TRBJ2-1	once	CASQPGQGAPGSNEQFF	TGCGCCAGCCAACCGGGACAGGGGGCCCCCGGGTCCAATGAGCAGTTCTTC
TRBV3-1/TRBV3-2	TRBD1	TRBJ2-1	-	CASSQPQGVPYNEQFF	TGTGCCAGCAGCCAACCGCAGGGGGTCCCCTACAATGAGCAGTTCTTC
TRBV5-5	-	TRBJ2-5	-	CASSLIRGSSQETQYF	TGTGCCAGCAGCTTAATAAGGGGATCCTCACAAGAGACCCAGTACTTC
TRBV7-8	-	TRBJ1-4	-	CASSLVQGNEKLFF	TGTGCCAGCAGCTTAGTTCAGGGAAATGAAAAACTGTTTTTT
TRBV28	-	TRBJ1-6	once	CASSSLNSPLHF	TGTGCCAGCAGTTCCCTCAATTCACCCCTCCACTTT